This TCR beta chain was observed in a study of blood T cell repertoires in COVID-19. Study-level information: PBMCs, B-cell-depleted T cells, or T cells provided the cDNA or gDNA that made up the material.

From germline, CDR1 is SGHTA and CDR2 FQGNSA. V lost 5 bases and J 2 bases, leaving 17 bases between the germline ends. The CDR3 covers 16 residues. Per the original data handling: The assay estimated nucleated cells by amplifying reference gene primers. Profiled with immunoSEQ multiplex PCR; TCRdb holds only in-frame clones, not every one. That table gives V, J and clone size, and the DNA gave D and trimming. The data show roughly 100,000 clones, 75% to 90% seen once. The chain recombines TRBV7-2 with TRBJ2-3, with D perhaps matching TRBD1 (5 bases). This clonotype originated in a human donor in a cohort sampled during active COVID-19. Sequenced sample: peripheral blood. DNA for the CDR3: TGTGCCAGCAGCCCGCAAGGGGAATTGGACACAGATACGCAGTATTTT. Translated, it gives CASSPQGELDTDTQYF.